The T cell receptor (beta chain) under discussion was sequenced for a study of T cell responses to AZD1222 COVID-19 vaccine. On this clone itself: Its antigen is still unknown.

General study points: Breadth and depth of Spike-specific TCRs rose after two AZD1222 doses. The study reported that nearly half of spike-specific TCRs target unmutated variant regions.

Clones were read by immunoSEQ multiplex PCR, and TCRdb kept only the in-frame ones, dropping some. The sample consists of 110,000 to 150,000 clones, approximately 91% of them appearing once. The germline gives CDR1 DFQATT, CDR2 SNEGSKA (reference sequence). Unmatched junction bases numbered 4, after V lost 5 bases and J lost 8 bases. The CDR3 has 11 amino acids. The sample in question was peripheral blood, obtained 28 days after the second AZD1222 dose. This sequence joins TRBV20-1 and TRBJ1-2; 8 nucleotides line up with TRBD1. This sequence originates from an adult who received the AZD1222 COVID-19 vaccine. The CDR3 DNA sequence: TGCAGTGCTGGACAGGGACGCGGCTACACCTTC. Its protein is CSAGQGRGYTF.